The 5 T cell receptor beta chains below all came from one sample that was sequenced in a study of blood T cell repertoires in COVID-19. Assay: immunoSEQ multiplex PCR; the TCRdb copy retains only in-frame clones and omits some. The sample has approximately 250,000 clones, 85% seen once; the top ten hold approximately 6.3%. The material sequenced was peripheral blood. These receptors were obtained from a woman aged 55 to 70 with active or convalescent COVID-19.

This clone was observed a few times. The rearrangement links TRBV28 to TRBJ2-6, with TRBD1 identical over 7 bases. Germline CDR1 reads MDHEN; CDR2 reads SYDVKM. CDR3 size: 17 residues. V was clipped by 6 bases and J by 0 bases; unmatched bases: 8. CDR3 amino acids: CASRSGQEISGANVLTF. CDR3 coding DNA: TGTGCCAGCAGAAGCGGACAGGAAATCTCTGGGGCCAACGTCCTGACTTTC. The complete variable domain, with remaining parts taken from reference TRBV28 and TRBJ2-6, reads DVKVTQSSRYLVKRTGEKVFLECVQDMDHENMFWYRQDPGLGLRLIYFSYDVKMKEKGDIPEGYSVSREKKERFSLILESASTNQTSMYLCASRSGQEISGANVLTFGAGSRLTVL.

This sequence joins TRBV7-2 and TRBJ2-2, with 12 bases fitting TRBD2. CDR1 and CDR2 (germline): SGHTA, FQGNSA. V was pared by 5 bases and J by 4 bases, with 2 bases of the junction left unmatched. The CDR3 covers 15 residues. CDR3 nucleotides: TGTGCCAGCAGCCAACTAGCGGGGGGCACCGGGGAGCTGTTTTTT. Protein product: CASSQLAGGTGELFF.

The chain recombines TRBV4-2 with TRBJ1-2, with D possibly matching TRBD1 (5 bases). The V end was cut by 0 bases, the J end by 3 bases, with 11 bases between. The CDR3 length is 15 residues. Germline values: CDR1 LGHNA, CDR2 YNFKEQ. The CDR3 loop is CASSQDVRRDYGYTF. CDR3 nucleotides: TGTGCCAGCAGCCAAGATGTTCGCAGGGACTATGGCTACACCTTC.

The gene calls are TRBV6-2 or TRBV6-3 and TRBJ2-5; 9 bases agree with TRBD2. J was trimmed by 3 bases and V by 2 bases; bases with no gene match: 7. CDR1 is MNHEY and CDR2 is SVGEGT in the germline V gene. The CDR3 loop spans 16 amino acids. CDR3 bases: TGTGCCAGCAGTTACCCAGCGGGAGGTACAGAAGAGACCCAGTACTTC. The encoded protein is CASSYPAGGTEETQYF.

The J gene is TRBJ2-7, the V gene TRBV7-9; 8 positions match TRBD1. Germline CDR1 SEHNR, CDR2 FQNEAQ (reference sequence). Trimming cost V 6 bases and J 5 bases; bases outside gene matches: 6. The CDR3 spans 13 residues. CDR3 sequence: CASSLTGANEQYV. CDR3 in DNA: TGTGCCAGCAGTTTGACAGGGGCCAACGAGCAGTACGTC.